Listed here are 24 T cell receptor beta chains from one sample, sequenced in a study of cytomegalovirus exposure and HLA in healthy donors (TCRdb year 2017). Library preparation employed the immunoSEQ multiplex PCR assay. A mixture of 60 forward primers for TCR Vbeta segments and 13 reverse primers for TCR Jbeta segments was used in the multiplex PCR. TCRdb's version of the immuneACCESS table is confined to in-frame rearrangements and falls short of the full clone set. An unresolved V gene accounts for under half of the shortfall where checked; the remainder is of unknown origin. Within this sample are over 60,000 clones, with under 80% of them counted one time only. 13% to 15% of the sample goes to the ten largest clones. Sequenced input: PBMCs. The receptors were gathered from a male donor in good health and CMV-seropositive.

The chain employs TRBV10-3 and TRBJ2-7, with 9 nucleotides matching TRBD1. Germline CDR1 ENHRY, CDR2 SYGVKD. The V segment lost 2 bases and the J segment 5 bases; nucleotides outside the gene matches: 4. The length of the CDR3 is 14 residues. CDR3 DNA: TGTGCCATCAGTGAGAGGGACAGGGTGGACGAGCAGTACTTC. Translating it yields CAISERDRVDEQYF.

The chain has TRBV30 and TRBJ2-2; D is perhaps TRBD1 (5 bases). Trimming left V 4 bases short and J 6 bases short, with 15 bases between. This CDR3 is built from 14 residues. Germline values: CDR1 GTSNPN, CDR2 SVGIG (reference sequence). CDR3 region: CAWTPQGIPGELFF. The CDR3 region has the DNA TGTGCCTGGACGCCCCAGGGAATCCCCGGGGAGCTGTTTTTT.

The chain joins TRBV9 to TRBJ2-7; TRBD2 agrees at 8 bases. Germline loops: CDR1 SGDLS, CDR2 YYNGEE. The CDR3 totals 16 residues. V was pared by 3 bases and J by 4 bases, with 12 bases of the junction left unmatched. The CDR3 DNA reads TGTGCCAGCAGCGAGGGACCGGGGGGGACACTGTACGAGCAGTACTTC. Amino acid sequence: CASSEGPGGTLYEQYF. The variable domain in full, completed from reference TRBV9 and TRBJ2-7, reads DSGVTQTPKHLITATGQRVTLRCSPRSGDLSVYWYQQSLDQGLQFLIQYYNGEERAKGNILERFSAQQFPDLHSELNLSSLELGDSALYFCASSEGPGGTLYEQYFGPGTRLTVT.

The chain employs TRBV13 and TRBJ2-7; the match to TRBD2 covers 11 bases. The CDR3 is made up of 16 amino acids. After removal of 4 bases from V and 2 bases from J, the junction contained 7 bases not matched to a gene. The germline CDR1 and CDR2 sequences are PRHDT and FYEKMQ (reference sequence). The CDR3 region has the DNA TGTGCCAGCAGCTCCCCTAGCGGGAGGCCTCCCTACGAGCAGTACTTC. Its protein product is CASSSPSGRPPYEQYF.

This chain uses TRBV5-6 with TRBJ1-2; no clear D. The CDR3 is made up of 12 amino acids. CDR1 SGHDT and CDR2 YYEEEE come from the germline V gene. The V and J ends lost 3 bases and 10 bases respectively, with 13 bases between them. This CDR3 reads CASSSPLLLYTF. DNA of the CDR3: TGTGCCAGCAGCTCGCCCCTACTGCTCTACACCTTC.

This sequence joins TRBV18 and TRBJ2-3, with D perhaps TRBD1 (6 bases). This CDR3 has 16 amino acids. Germline CDR1 KGHSH, CDR2 LQKENI. Deletions cut 2 bases from V and 4 bases from J, with 16 bases between. The CDR3 coding sequence is TGTGCCAGCTCACCAAGGACAGCCCAGTCGGCAGATACGCAGTATTTT. It is translated as CASSPRTAQSADTQYF. Together with reference TRBV18 and TRBJ2-3, the CDR3 gives the full variable domain: NAGVMQNPRHLVRRRGQEARLRCSPMKGHSHVYWYRQLPEEGLKFMVYLQKENIIDESGMPKERFSAEFPKEGPSILRIQQVVRGDSAAYFCASSPRTAQSADTQYFGPGTRLTVL.

In nucleotides, the CDR3 is TGTGCCAGCAGCTTAGAAGGGACTAGCGGCAATGAGCAGTTCTTC. Its translation is CASSLEGTSGNEQFF. The chain combines TRBV11-2 with TRBJ2-1; TRBD2 agrees at 11 bases. V lost 0 bases and J lost 6; bases outside the gene matches: 1. Germline CDR1 is SGHAT and CDR2 is FQNNGV. This CDR3 is 15 amino acids long.

This chain links TRBV7-9 with TRBJ2-2; TRBD2 matches at 14 bases. The CDR3 runs to 18 residues. Germline-derived CDR1 and CDR2 are SEHNR and FQNEAQ (reference sequence). Unmatched junction bases numbered 12, after V lost 5 bases and J lost 7 bases. The CDR3 loop is CASSAQPGLAGVDGELFF. The CDR3 nucleotides are TGTGCCAGCAGCGCCCAACCGGGACTAGCGGGAGTAGACGGGGAGCTGTTTTTT. Using reference TRBV7-9 and TRBJ2-2 for the parts outside the CDR3, the full variable domain is DTGVSQNPRHKITKRGQNVTFRCDPISEHNRLYWYRQTLGQGPEFLTYFQNEAQLEKSRLLSDRFSAERPKGSFSTLEIQRTEQGDSAMYLCASSAQPGLAGVDGELFFGEGSRLTVL.

This chain links TRBV6-5 with TRBJ1-1; D may be TRBD1 (5 bases). There are 16 residues in the CDR3. In germline, CDR1 is MNHEY, CDR2 SVGAGI. V was clipped by 2 bases and J by 5 bases, with 18 bases between them. The CDR3 DNA follows: TGTGCCAGCAGTTACCGACCAAGCTGGGCAGGGACTGAAGCTTTCTTT. Its translation: CASSYRPSWAGTEAFF.

This chain uses TRBV7-2 with TRBJ1-1, with a weak D call TRBD1 (5 bases). This CDR3 comprises 13 residues. The V gene's germline CDR1 is SGHTA and CDR2 FQGNSA. V lost 7 bases to trimming and J lost 4 bases, with 13 bases between them. The CDR3 here is CASTLDITTEAFF. The CDR3 DNA reads TGTGCCAGCACCCTGGACATTACCACTGAAGCTTTCTTT. The full variable domain, rest sourced from reference TRBV7-2 and TRBJ1-1, is GAGVSQSPSNKVTEKGKDVELRCDPISGHTALYWYRQSLGQGLEFLIYFQGNSAPDKSGLPSDRFSAERTGGSVSTLTIQRTQQEDSAVYLCASTLDITTEAFFGQGTRLTVV.

The chain couples TRBV9 to TRBJ2-2, with 7 nucleotides matching TRBD1. In germline, CDR1 is SGDLS, CDR2 YYNGEE. The J segment lost 4 bases and the V segment lost 4 bases, leaving 10 bases of the junction unmatched. CDR3 size: 16 residues. CDR3 in amino acids: CASSPPRQGPTGELFF. As DNA, the CDR3 is TGTGCCAGCAGCCCTCCCCGACAGGGTCCCACCGGGGAGCTGTTTTTT.

The chain has TRBV5-6 and TRBJ1-2; D gene uncertain. The CDR3 covers 13 residues. Trimming removed 2 bases at V and 2 bases at J, with 7 bases between. Germline V gene data show CDR1 as SGHDT and CDR2 as YYEEEE. CDR3 DNA sequence: TGTGCCAGCAGCTTCCAACAGAACTATGGCTACACCTTC. Amino acids: CASSFQQNYGYTF.

The chain employs TRBV28 and TRBJ2-1, with 10 nucleotides matching TRBD2. V gave up 3 bases and J gave up 4 bases; unmatched junction bases: 3. Per the germline V gene, CDR1 is MDHEN and CDR2 is SYDVKM. This CDR3 has 15 amino acids. CDR3 protein: CASSFDSGRYNEQFF. For the CDR3, the DNA is TGTGCCAGCAGTTTTGATAGCGGGAGGTACAATGAGCAGTTCTTC.

The chain carries TRBV5-1 and TRBJ1-1; no clear D. Germline V gives CDR1 SGHRS, CDR2 YFSETQ. The CDR3 is made up of 14 amino acids. The germline V and J ends were trimmed by 4 bases and 2 bases, with 12 bases remaining between them. The CDR3 loop is CASSPEALNTEAFF. CDR3 nucleotides: TGCGCCAGCAGCCCTGAGGCCCTTAACACTGAAGCTTTCTTT.

This chain uses TRBV27 with TRBJ2-7; 12 bases align to TRBD1. After removal of 2 bases from V and 3 bases from J, the junction contained 2 bases not matched to a gene. The V gene's germline CDR1 is MNHEY and CDR2 SMNVEV (reference sequence). This CDR3 has 15 amino acids. The CDR3 protein is CASSLGTGGNYEQYF. CDR3 bases: TGTGCCAGCAGTTTAGGGACAGGGGGCAACTACGAGCAGTACTTC.

The chain is built from TRBV15 and TRBJ2-6; tentative D call: TRBD1 (6 bases). V lost 3 bases to trimming and J lost 2 bases, with 14 bases between them. The V gene's germline CDR1 is LNHNV and CDR2 YYDKDF (reference sequence). CDR3 size: 17 residues. This CDR3 reads CATSSGTYSTGANVLTF. The CDR3 region has the DNA TGTGCCACCAGCAGCGGGACATATTCTACTGGGGCCAACGTCCTGACTTTC.

The rearrangement joins TRBV5-1 to TRBJ2-7; TRBD2 matches at 8 bases. This CDR3 region has 13 residues. CDR1 is SGHRS, CDR2 YFSETQ, per germline. Unmatched junction bases numbered 4, after V lost 5 bases and J lost 3 bases. The CDR3 loop is CASSPGGLYEQYF. CDR3 bases: TGCGCCAGCAGTCCGGGGGGGCTCTACGAGCAGTACTTC.

The rearrangement joins TRBV11-2 to TRBJ1-6; the D gene is possibly TRBD1 (5 bases). Germline V CDR1 and CDR2: SGHAT, FQNNGV. Trimming cost V 10 bases and J 10 bases, with 17 bases left between them. The CDR3 covers 13 residues. CDR3 residues: CATTAFQGSPLHF. CDR3 in DNA: TGTGCCACCACCGCGTTCCAGGGCTCACCCCTCCACTTT.

The rearrangement joins TRBV27 to TRBJ1-2, with 12 bases aligning to TRBD1. The CDR3 has 13 amino acids. Per germline, CDR1 MNHEY and CDR2 SMNVEV (reference sequence). The J segment lost 14 bases and the V segment lost 5 bases, leaving 9 bases of the junction unmatched. The CDR3 protein is CASSPPGTGGWTF. DNA of the CDR3: TGTGCCAGCAGTCCCCCCGGGACAGGGGGCTGGACCTTC.

V and J are TRBV9 and TRBJ2-2, with 11 bases lining up with TRBD1. The ends lost 4 bases at V and 5 bases at J; junction bases unmatched: 4. The CDR3 is 15 amino acids. CDR1 is SGDLS, CDR2 YYNGEE, per germline. CDR3 sequence: CASSRTGGITGELFF. The DNA for the CDR3 is TGTGCCAGCAGCAGGACAGGGGGCATTACCGGGGAGCTGTTTTTT.

The genes are TRBV5-1 and TRBJ2-1; D perhaps matches TRBD2 (5 bases). The CDR3 has 17 amino acids. In germline, CDR1 is SGHRS, CDR2 YFSETQ. V dropped 2 bases and J dropped 3 bases, with 18 bases sitting between them. This CDR3 is CASSFSGRGIYYNEQFF. DNA of the CDR3: TGCGCCAGCAGCTTTTCCGGACGGGGTATATACTACAATGAGCAGTTCTTC. Full variable domain (rest looked up from reference TRBV5-1 and TRBJ2-1): KAGVTQTPRYLIKTRGQQVTLSCSPISGHRSVSWYQQTPGQGLQFLFEYFSETQRNKGNFPGRFSGRQFSNSRSEMNVSTLELGDSALYLCASSFSGRGIYYNEQFFGPGTRLTVL.

This clone appeared a few times. This chain connects TRBV7-3 to TRBJ2-2; 12 bases align to TRBD2. Germline CDR1 reads SGHTA; CDR2 reads FQGTGA. The CDR3 is 16 amino acids. V gave up 5 bases and J gave up 6 bases; unmatched junction bases: 7. Here the CDR3 DNA reads TGTGCCAGCAGCACCTCTAGCGGGAGGGCCCCCGGGGAGCTGTTTTTT. Translated, it gives CASSTSSGRAPGELFF.

V gene TRBV7-6 combines with J gene TRBJ2-1; tentatively, D is TRBD2 (6 bases). This CDR3 comprises 16 residues. Germline V gives CDR1 SGHVS, CDR2 FNYEAQ. V was shortened by 4 bases and J by 2 bases, with 15 bases between the two germline ends. CDR3 sequence (DNA): TGTGCCAGCAGCTCCCCTGGAGGGGTCGCCTACAATGAGCAGTTCTTC. This gives the protein CASSSPGGVAYNEQFF.

This chain connects TRBV27 to TRBJ2-1; TRBD2 aligns across 9 bases. CDR1 and CDR2 from the germline V gene are MNHEY and SMNVEV (reference sequence). The V gene end was trimmed by 5 bases and the J gene end by 4 bases; junction bases not matched to a gene: 3. The CDR3 has 14 amino acids. CDR3 sequence reads: CASSLTSGYNEQFF. In nucleotides, the CDR3 is TGTGCCAGCAGTCTGACTAGCGGATACAATGAGCAGTTCTTC.